This entry lists 13 T cell receptor beta chains sequenced from one sample in a study of blood T cell repertoires in COVID-19. The repertoire was sequenced with immunoSEQ multiplex PCR; TCRdb's copy has only in-frame clones and lacks some. The data hold approximately 200,000 clones, with 70% to 85% observed a single time. Sequences were obtained from peripheral blood. Receptor source: a woman aged 25 to 39 with acute or convalescent COVID-19.

The V call is TRBV7-6, the J call TRBJ1-4, with D possibly matching TRBD1 (5 bases). From germline, CDR1 is SGHVS and CDR2 FNYEAQ. The CDR3 has 16 amino acids. The germline V and J ends were trimmed by 4 bases and 7 bases, with 19 bases remaining between them. The CDR3 region has the DNA TGTGCCAGCAGCTCTAGCGGCCCCGGGGGGAGTGAAAAACTGTTTTTT. It specifies CASSSSGPGGSEKLFF.

The rearrangement links TRBV29-1 to TRBJ2-7; D call uncertain. The CDR3 consists of 14 residues. The V gene lost 4 bases and the J gene lost 7 bases, with 20 bases spanning the gap. Germline V gives CDR1 SQVTM, CDR2 ANQGSEA. The CDR3 bases are TGCAGCGTTGTTCTAGACGGGTTACTTGGGGAGCAGTACTTC. It encodes CSVVLDGLLGEQYF.

This clone has just one count. The genes are TRBV7-9 and TRBJ1-1; possible D gene TRBD1, 6 bases. Trimming took off 5 bases at V and 1 base at J, with 14 bases between the two ends. The CDR3 runs to 15 residues. CDR1 SEHNR and CDR2 FQNEAQ come from the germline V gene (reference sequence). The CDR3 bases are TGTGCCAGCAGCCCATTGACAGGATCGAACACTGAAGCTTTCTTT. Its translation: CASSPLTGSNTEAFF.

The V call is TRBV7-2, the J call TRBJ1-2; the D gene is possibly TRBD1 (6 bases). With 2 bases removed from V and 4 bases from J, the gap between germline ends came to 11 bases. CDR1 and CDR2 from the germline V gene are SGHTA and FQGNSA. This CDR3 contains 14 residues. The DNA for the CDR3 is TGTGCCAGCAGCTTATACCTGGACAGCTATGGCTACACCTTC. Residues: CASSLYLDSYGYTF.

The CDR3, as DNA: TGTGCCACCTCGGGGAGGAATGAGCAGTTCTTC. Its protein product is CATSGRNEQFF. The chain recombines TRBV2 with TRBJ2-1, with D possibly being TRBD2 (6 bases). Per the germline V gene, CDR1 is SNHLY and CDR2 is FYNNEI. The CDR3 sequence is 11 residues long. V shed 10 bases and J shed 7 bases, with 11 bases lying between them.

The chain couples TRBV6-2 or TRBV6-3 to TRBJ2-1; D may be TRBD1 (6 bases). Germline CDR1 is MNHEY and CDR2 is SVGEGT. V was pared by 0 bases and J by 5 bases, with 17 bases between. The CDR3 is made up of 17 amino acids. CDR3 sequence reads: CASSYSKNRVDNNEQFF. In nucleotides, the CDR3 is TGTGCCAGCAGTTACTCGAAAAACAGGGTTGATAACAATGAGCAGTTCTTC.

The V call is TRBV28, the J call TRBJ2-3; TRBD1 aligns across 9 bases. J lost 3 bases, V lost 4 bases, and 2 bases had no gene match. The V gene's germline CDR1 is MDHEN and CDR2 SYDVKM. CDR3 length: 14 residues. The CDR3 region is CASSWDRVTDTQYF. The CDR3 DNA is TGTGCCAGCAGTTGGGACAGGGTAACAGATACGCAGTATTTT.

The sample holds one count of this clone. V and J are TRBV20-1 and TRBJ1-5, with D tentatively TRBD1 (5 bases). The germline gives CDR1 DFQATT, CDR2 SNEGSKA (reference sequence). CDR3 length: 12 amino acids. The V end lost 3 bases, the J end lost 8 bases, and 11 bases lay between the germline ends. The CDR3 sequence: CSASRGREPQHF. CDR3 sequence (DNA): TGCAGTGCTAGTAGGGGTAGGGAGCCCCAGCATTTT.

This chain joins TRBV1 and TRBJ2-2; TRBD1 is the table's D call, not checked against the DNA. TRBV1 is a pseudogene segment. The CDR3 has 14 amino acids. The DNA for the CDR3 is TGCACCAGCAGCCAGAGGGGGAGCACCGGGGAGCTGTTTTTT. This translates into CTSSQRGSTGELFF.

The rearrangement links TRBV10-3 to TRBJ1-2, with D uncertain. Looked up from germline, CDR1 is ENHRY and CDR2 is SYGVKD. This CDR3 is 12 amino acids long. Trimming took off 2 bases at V and 6 bases at J, with 7 bases between the two ends. In DNA form, the CDR3 reads TGTGCCATCAGTGAGGGGAGGGATGGCTACACCTTC. It encodes CAISEGRDGYTF.

V and J are TRBV9 and TRBJ1-6, with no clear D. This CDR3 has 18 residues. The germline gives CDR1 SGDLS, CDR2 YYNGEE. The V end lost 0 bases, the J end lost 0 bases, and 13 bases lay between the germline ends. CDR3 region: CASSVAPDSSSYNSPLHF. The CDR3, as DNA: TGTGCCAGCAGCGTAGCGCCGGACTCGAGCTCCTATAATTCACCCCTCCACTTT.

This rearrangement joins TRBV6-1 to TRBJ2-7; TRBD1 agrees at 9 bases. The CDR3 consists of 14 residues. The trim removed 1 base at V and 3 bases at J, leaving 1 base unmatched. Germline loops: CDR1 MNHNS, CDR2 SASEGT. The chain's CDR3 is CASSEVDRGYEQYF. In nucleotides, the CDR3 is TGTGCCAGCAGTGAAGTGGACAGGGGCTACGAGCAGTACTTC.

This sequence joins TRBV6-5 and TRBJ2-1; D call uncertain. This CDR3 spans 10 amino acids. Deletions cut 2 bases from V and 12 bases from J, with 5 bases between. Per germline, CDR1 MNHEY and CDR2 SVGAGI. This CDR3 reads CASSYDWQFF. CDR3 coding DNA: TGTGCCAGCAGTTACGACTGGCAGTTCTTC.